Listed below are T cell receptor beta chains from one sample, sequenced in a study of cytomegalovirus exposure and HLA in healthy donors. Assay used: immunoSEQ multiplex PCR; TCRdb lists only in-frame clones, some missing. The sample includes approximately 240,000 clones, 82% of them seen just once. The sample taken for sequencing was PBMCs. The receptors were gathered from a woman between 35 and 50 years old in good health and CMV-seronegative. Both conserved end residues are part of each CDR3. D genes are given only for firm matches. Expanded clones get a size class; other rows say once, few or many, or leave the size out.

clone size	D gene	V gene	J gene	CDR3 protein	CDR3 DNA
.	.	TRBV18	TRBJ2-5	CASSPPSRVQETQYF	TGTGCCAGCTCACCACCGAGCAGGGTACAAGAGACCCAGTACTTC
once	TRBD1	TRBV6-1	TRBJ2-7	CASSLGQGLYEQYF	TGTGCCAGCAGTTTGGGACAGGGGCTCTACGAGCAGTACTTC
.	.	TRBV9	TRBJ2-5	CASSVAYQETQYF	TGTGCCAGCAGCGTCGCGTACCAAGAGACCCAGTACTTC
.	.	TRBV15	TRBJ2-1	CATSREINEQFF	TGTGCCACCAGCAGAGAAATAAATGAGCAGTTCTTC
.	.	TRBV4-2	TRBJ1-1	CASSQRQFELAEAFF	TGTGCCAGCAGCCAGAGACAGTTTGAGTTAGCTGAAGCTTTCTTT
.	.	TRBV6-5	TRBJ2-5	CASSPLLRVETQYF	TGTGCCAGCAGTCCCCTTCTCAGGGTGGAGACCCAGTACTTC
few	TRBD1	TRBV7-7	TRBJ2-5	CASSLGTAHQETQYF	TGTGCTAGCAGCTTGGGGACAGCCCATCAAGAGACCCAGTACTTC
few	TRBD1	TRBV6-6	TRBJ1-2	CASSRGQGNYGYTF	TGTGCCAGCAGTCGAGGACAGGGAAACTATGGCTACACCTTC
.	.	TRBV7-2	TRBJ2-3	CASSLGLGTQYF	TGTGCCAGCAGCTTAGGACTGGGTACGCAGTATTTT
.	.	TRBV13	TRBJ1-3	CASSFRQTGNTIYF	TGTGCCAGCAGCTTCAGACAGACTGGAAACACCATATATTTT
once	.	TRBV27	TRBJ1-2	CASSLFRAGYGYTF	TGTGCCAGCAGTTTGTTCAGGGCTGGGTATGGCTACACCTTC
.	.	TRBV4-3	TRBJ2-1	CASSQEPLNLGGGRNEQFF	TGCGCCAGCAGCCAAGAACCCCTCAATCTAGGTGGCGGTAGGAATGAGCAGTTCTTC
.	TRBD2	TRBV19	TRBJ2-3	CASSIEQGGATDTQYF	TGTGCCAGTAGTATAGAGCAGGGAGGGGCTACAGATACGCAGTATTTT
.	.	TRBV19	TRBJ1-5	CASSILSAGAGVNQPQHF	TGTGCCAGTAGTATATTAAGTGCCGGGGCAGGGGTAAATCAGCCCCAGCATTTT
.	.	TRBV27	TRBJ2-7	CASRGGNSPYEQYF	TGTGCCAGCAGGGGGGGTAACAGCCCCTACGAGCAGTACTTC
.	.	TRBV10-3	TRBJ1-4	CAISEAPRGEKLFF	TGTGCCATCAGTGAGGCCCCCCGGGGAGAAAAACTGTTTTTT
.	.	TRBV27	TRBJ1-2	CASSTRTDANYGYTF	TGTGCCAGCAGTACCCGGACAGACGCTAACTATGGCTACACCTTC
few	TRBD1	TRBV6-1	TRBJ1-4	CASSEDRGEKLFF	TGTGCCAGCAGTGAGGACAGGGGTGAAAAACTGTTTTTT
.	TRBD1	TRBV19	TRBJ1-2	CASSRDSQYGYTF	TGTGCCAGTAGTAGGGACAGTCAGTATGGCTACACCTTC
.	.	TRBV7-2	TRBJ2-2	CASSFIGSTGELFF	TGTGCCAGCAGCTTTATAGGGAGCACCGGGGAGCTGTTTTTT
.	.	TRBV30	TRBJ1-1	CAWIGAGVTEAFF	TGTGCCTGGATTGGGGCAGGGGTCACTGAAGCTTTCTTT